This T cell receptor (beta chain) was found in a study of shared clonotypes between healthy human individuals. Adult donors, all healthy and HIV-negative, had no recent acute infections or vaccinations. Under the authors' procedure: Junction-only immunoSEQ sequences carried no quality scores, so filtering differed. Using immunoSEQ multiplex PCR, the repertoire was profiled, and TCRdb retains in-frame clones only, with some absent. The V and J calls and clone size come from that table; D and trimming were worked out from the DNA. This table has some 550,000 clones, less than 98% appearing once. The germline gives CDR1 LGHNA, CDR2 YNFKEQ. The CDR3 spans 15 residues. Trimming removed 1 base from V and 9 bases from J; junction bases left unmatched: 3.

The TCR comes from a woman aged 25-40 years in good health. V is TRBV4-2 and J is TRBJ2-1; 13 positions match TRBD2. The sample was naive CD4+ T cells sorted from blood. Noted subset: CD45RA+ positively selected. The CDR3 loop reads CASSQGTSGSFEQFF. The CDR3 nucleotides read TGTGCCAGCAGCCAAGGGACTAGCGGGAGTTTTGAGCAGTTCTTC.